This is a list of T cell receptor beta chains from one sample in a study of blood T cell repertoires in COVID-19. Data came from immunoSEQ multiplex PCR; TCRdb stores just in-frame clones and leaves some out. The sample consists of 130,000 to 150,000 clones, 84% of them appearing once. What was sequenced was peripheral blood. The origin of the receptors is a human donor in a cohort sampled during active COVID-19. Each CDR3 is given with its conserved first and last residue. A D gene is named only where the DNA matches it firmly.

D: -; V: TRBV4-1; J: TRBJ1-3; CDR3: CASSQESISTGNTIYF; DNA: TGCGCCAGCAGCCAAGAGAGCATTTCCACCGGGAACACCATATATTTT
D: -; V: TRBV29-1; J: TRBJ1-1; CDR3: CSVQGHRELNTEAFF; DNA: TGCAGCGTTCAGGGGCACCGAGAACTCAACACTGAAGCTTTCTTT
D: -; V: TRBV5-6; J: TRBJ1-1; CDR3: CASSLNGEETEAFF; DNA: TGTGCCAGCAGCCTTAATGGGGAGGAGACTGAAGCTTTCTTT
D: TRBD1; V: TRBV6-6; J: TRBJ1-1; CDR3: CASSDSGGRNTEAFF; DNA: TGTGCCAGCAGTGACTCAGGGGGCCGAAACACTGAAGCTTTCTTT
D: -; V: TRBV11-3; J: TRBJ2-5; CDR3: CASKAGFEETQYF; DNA: TGTGCCAGCAAGGCGGGTTTCGAAGAGACCCAGTACTTC
D: -; V: TRBV19; J: TRBJ2-5; CDR3: CASSIRGLQETQYF; DNA: TGTGCCAGTAGTATTAGGGGTCTCCAAGAGACCCAGTACTTC
D: -; V: TRBV2; J: TRBJ1-6; CDR3: CASRKQSSYNSPLHF; DNA: TGTGCCAGCAGAAAACAAAGCTCCTATAATTCACCCCTCCACTTT
D: -; V: TRBV15; J: TRBJ1-3; CDR3: CATSRSRDIGNTIYF; DNA: TGTGCCACCAGCAGATCCCGGGACATTGGAAACACCATATATTTT
D: TRBD1; V: TRBV13; J: TRBJ2-7; CDR3: CASSLTGTGDYEQYF; DNA: TGTGCCAGCAGTTTAACAGGGACAGGGGACTACGAGCAGTACTTC
D: TRBD1; V: TRBV5-4; J: TRBJ2-2; CDR3: CASSLAVGQGNTGELFF; DNA: TGTGCCAGCAGCTTGGCCGTGGGACAGGGGAACACCGGGGAGCTGTTTTTT